Following are 3 T cell receptor beta chains from one sample sequenced in a study of glioma-infiltrating T cells after dendritic cell vaccination. Clones were read by immunoSEQ multiplex PCR, and TCRdb kept only the in-frame ones, dropping some. Here the sample spans 20,000 or so clones, roughly 86% being singletons. Time point of the sample: after dendritic cell vaccination, including at tumor progression/relapse. The sequencing here drew on blood, taken after dendritic cell vaccination. The receptor source for this set is a human donor with glioblastoma.

This sequence joins TRBV28 and TRBJ2-3, with D hard to call. This CDR3 spans 15 amino acids. V was cut by 5 bases and J by 2 bases, with 14 bases left in between. The germline CDR1 and CDR2 sequences are MDHEN and SYDVKM. CDR3 region: CASSGADSITDTQYF. CDR3 DNA sequence: TGTGCCAGCAGTGGTGCCGACTCTATCACAGATACGCAGTATTTT.

This clone was observed a single time. The V gene is TRBV6-6, the J gene TRBJ1-1; D is ambiguous. With 6 bases removed from V and 6 bases from J, the gap between germline ends came to 20 bases. The germline gives CDR1 MNHNY, CDR2 SVGAGI (reference sequence). There are 15 residues in the CDR3. The CDR3 DNA is TGTGCCAGCAGCCCTATCCCCCATGAGGAGGCTGAAGCTTTCTTT. Translation gives CASSPIPHEEAEAFF.

This rearrangement joins TRBV18 to TRBJ1-2; D possibly corresponds to TRBD1 (6 bases). Trimming took off 2 bases at V and 5 bases at J, with 12 bases between the two ends. CDR1 is KGHSH, CDR2 LQKENI, per germline. This CDR3 comprises 14 residues. This chain's CDR3 is CASSPLETGYGYTF. The CDR3 DNA reads TGTGCCAGCTCACCATTGGAGACAGGTTATGGCTACACCTTC.